A single sample is the source of the 17 T cell receptor beta chains below, sequenced in a study of Ad26.COV2.S vaccination and SARS-CoV-2 variants. Stated treatment: around 19 received Ad26.COV2.S at low or high dose, single or two shots; 5 received placebo; per-sample allocation not given. On day 63 after the first injection, vaccine and placebo recipients gave samples. The table came from immunoSEQ multiplex PCR; TCRdb's copy has only in-frame clones and leaves some out. The repertoire holds about 480,000 clones, roughly 89% seen once, with roughly 13% in the top ten. The sequenced sample was peripheral blood, obtained in a trial of Ad26.COV2.S vaccine versus placebo. The origin of the receptors is a person aged 18 to 65 who received the Ad26.COV2.S COVID-19 vaccine or a placebo.

This clone was found once. This chain connects TRBV30 to TRBJ2-2; D might be TRBD1 (6 bases). The CDR3 has 15 residues. V was pared by 4 bases and J by 2 bases, with 14 bases between. Per germline, CDR1 GTSNPN and CDR2 SVGIG (reference sequence). DNA for the CDR3: TGTGCCTGGAAAATAGGACAGACCAACACCGGGGAGCTGTTTTTT. Its translation: CAWKIGQTNTGELFF.

The J gene is TRBJ2-7, the V gene TRBV9; maybe TRBD2 (5 bases). Trimming stripped 0 bases from V and 7 bases from J, with 20 bases between. This CDR3 has 16 residues. Looked up from germline, CDR1 is SGDLS and CDR2 is YYNGEE. The CDR3 here is CASSVAGFPSSREQYF. In nucleotides, the CDR3 is TGTGCCAGCAGCGTAGCGGGGTTCCCATCCTCTAGGGAGCAGTACTTC.

The J gene is TRBJ2-7, the V gene TRBV9; 10 nucleotides line up with TRBD2. The V segment lost 4 bases and the J segment 4 bases; nucleotides outside the gene matches: 11. Per the germline V gene, CDR1 is SGDLS and CDR2 is YYNGEE. The CDR3 spans 16 residues. CDR3 region: CASSQTSGRRRYEQYF. The CDR3 DNA reads as TGTGCCAGCAGCCAGACTAGCGGGCGGAGAAGGTACGAGCAGTACTTC.

The gene calls are TRBV3-1 (or the pseudogene TRBV3-2) and TRBJ2-7, with 7 bases lining up with TRBD2. J was trimmed by 2 bases and V by 4 bases; bases with no gene match: 5. Per the germline V gene, CDR1 is LGHDT and CDR2 is YNNKEL (reference sequence). CDR3 length: 14 amino acids. The CDR3 region has the DNA TGTGCCAGCAGCCGGGGGGGGACCACCTACGAGCAGTACTTC. This gives the protein CASSRGGTTYEQYF.

The rearrangement links TRBV5-1 to TRBJ2-1; 8 nucleotides line up with TRBD2. CDR3 size: 15 residues. Trimming at V came to 4 bases and at J to 2 bases, leaving 5 bases not matched to a gene. Germline CDR1 reads SGHRS; CDR2 reads YFSETQ. The CDR3 is CASSPSSGPYNEQFF. Written as DNA, the CDR3 is TGCGCCAGCAGCCCGTCTAGCGGGCCCTACAATGAGCAGTTCTTC.

The rearrangement uses TRBV27 and TRBJ2-2; no clear D. The ends were cut back, 5 bases at V and 4 bases at J, with 2 bases in the middle. Per the germline V gene, CDR1 is MNHEY and CDR2 is SMNVEV (reference sequence). The CDR3 covers 11 residues. The CDR3: CASSRTGELFF. The CDR3, as DNA: TGTGCCAGCAGTCGCACCGGGGAGCTGTTTTTT.

The V gene is TRBV28, the J gene TRBJ2-7; D call uncertain. Per the germline V gene, CDR1 is MDHEN and CDR2 is SYDVKM. CDR3 length: 15 amino acids. V was clipped by 2 bases and J by 1 base, with 12 bases between them. CDR3 bases: TGTGCCAGCAGTTTACTGACACTCGCTTCCTACGAGCAGTACTTC. This sequence encodes CASSLLTLASYEQYF. The whole variable domain, remainder taken from reference TRBV28 and TRBJ2-7, is DVKVTQSSRYLVKRTGEKVFLECVQDMDHENMFWYRQDPGLGLRLIYFSYDVKMKEKGDIPEGYSVSREKKERFSLILESASTNQTSMYLCASSLLTLASYEQYFGPGTRLTVT.

The genes are TRBV7-8 and TRBJ1-1; D gene ambiguous. Trimming left V 0 bases short and J 3 bases short, with 5 bases between. This CDR3 is 13 amino acids long. Germline CDR1 SGHVS, CDR2 FQNEAQ. CDR3 sequence reads: CASSLAIYTEAFF. The CDR3 nucleotides are TGTGCCAGCAGCTTAGCGATCTACACTGAAGCTTTCTTT.

The J gene is TRBJ2-3, the V gene TRBV18; D is tentatively TRBD1 or TRBD2 (5 bases each). The V end lost 3 bases, the J end lost 0 bases, and 16 bases lay between the germline ends. From germline, CDR1 is KGHSH and CDR2 LQKENI. The CDR3 consists of 17 residues. The CDR3 here is CASSPARSGRSTDTQYF. The DNA for the CDR3 is TGTGCCAGCTCACCCGCCCGATCGGGACGAAGCACAGATACGCAGTATTTT.

V usage is TRBV6-2 or TRBV6-3 and J usage is TRBJ1-1, with a possible D match to TRBD1 (5 bases). Trimming stripped 1 base from V and 1 base from J, with 7 bases between. Germline V gene data show CDR1 as MNHEY and CDR2 as SVGEGT. There are 14 residues in the CDR3. DNA of the CDR3: TGTGCCAGCAGTTACTGGGGGACGAACACTGAAGCTTTCTTT. Translated, it gives CASSYWGTNTEAFF.

This sequence joins TRBV19 and TRBJ2-1; D is unresolved. There are 13 residues in the CDR3. V lost 1 base and J 7 bases, leaving 8 bases between the germline ends. Per germline, CDR1 LNHDA and CDR2 SQIVND (reference sequence). For the CDR3, the DNA is TGTGCCAGTAGTATAGTCCCTTTAAATGAGCAGTTCTTC. Encoded protein: CASSIVPLNEQFF. Combining the CDR3 with reference TRBV19 and TRBJ2-1 gives the whole variable domain DGGITQSPKYLFRKEGQNVTLSCEQNLNHDAMYWYRQDPGQGLRLIYYSQIVNDFQKGDIAEGYSVSREKKESFPLTVTSAQKNPTAFYLCASSIVPLNEQFFGPGTRLTVL.

The V and J genes are TRBV2 and TRBJ2-7; D tentatively reads TRBD1 or TRBD2 (6 bases each). Trimming removed 1 base from V and 3 bases from J, with 10 bases in between. Germline lookup yields CDR1 SNHLY and CDR2 FYNNEI. The CDR3 runs 14 residues. The CDR3 protein is CASSEVGGLYEQYF. CDR3 DNA: TGTGCCAGCAGTGAAGTAGGGGGGCTCTACGAGCAGTACTTC.

This chain uses TRBV2 with TRBJ1-1; TRBD1 matches 9 bases. Trimming removed 4 bases from V and 5 bases from J; junction bases left unmatched: 11. The CDR3 runs 16 residues. CDR1 is SNHLY, CDR2 FYNNEI, per germline. The CDR3: CASSGDNRGLGTEAFF. As DNA, the CDR3 is TGTGCCAGCAGTGGCGATAACAGGGGGCTGGGGACTGAAGCTTTCTTT.

This clone was counted between two and nine times. The CDR3 nucleotides are TGTGCCAGCAGCCACCGGGATTTTGCTGAAGCTTTCTTT. Amino acids: CASSHRDFAEAFF. The genes are TRBV5-6 and TRBJ1-1, with D uncertain. Trimming left V 4 bases short and J 6 bases short, with 13 bases between. Per germline, CDR1 SGHDT and CDR2 YYEEEE. This CDR3 region has 13 residues.

The genes are TRBV4-2 and TRBJ2-3, with 11 bases that match TRBD2. Germline V gives CDR1 LGHNA, CDR2 YNFKEQ. CDR3 length: 20 amino acids. Germline trimming cut 2 bases from V and 4 bases from J; bases unmatched to any gene: 17. CDR3 nucleotides: TGTGCCAGCAGCCAAATAAATACGTTCACTAGCGGGAGACTTGCAGATACGCAGTATTTT. This encodes CASSQINTFTSGRLADTQYF.

This rearrangement joins TRBV6-2 or TRBV6-3 to TRBJ1-1; D call uncertain. CDR1 is MNHEY and CDR2 is SVGEGT in the germline V gene. This CDR3 comprises 13 residues. V lost 2 bases and J 6 bases, leaving 10 bases between the germline ends. CDR3: CASSYVSPAEAFF. The CDR3 bases are TGTGCCAGCAGTTACGTGAGTCCCGCTGAAGCTTTCTTT.

This rearrangement joins TRBV7-9 to TRBJ2-7, with D possibly TRBD2 on 6 matching bases. Trimming removed 0 bases from V and 7 bases from J, with 13 bases in between. CDR3 length equals 14 residues. Germline CDR1 SEHNR, CDR2 FQNEAQ (reference sequence). CDR3 sequence: CASSLAGSAGEQYF. CDR3 DNA sequence: TGTGCCAGCAGCTTAGCCGGGTCGGCGGGGGAGCAGTACTTC.